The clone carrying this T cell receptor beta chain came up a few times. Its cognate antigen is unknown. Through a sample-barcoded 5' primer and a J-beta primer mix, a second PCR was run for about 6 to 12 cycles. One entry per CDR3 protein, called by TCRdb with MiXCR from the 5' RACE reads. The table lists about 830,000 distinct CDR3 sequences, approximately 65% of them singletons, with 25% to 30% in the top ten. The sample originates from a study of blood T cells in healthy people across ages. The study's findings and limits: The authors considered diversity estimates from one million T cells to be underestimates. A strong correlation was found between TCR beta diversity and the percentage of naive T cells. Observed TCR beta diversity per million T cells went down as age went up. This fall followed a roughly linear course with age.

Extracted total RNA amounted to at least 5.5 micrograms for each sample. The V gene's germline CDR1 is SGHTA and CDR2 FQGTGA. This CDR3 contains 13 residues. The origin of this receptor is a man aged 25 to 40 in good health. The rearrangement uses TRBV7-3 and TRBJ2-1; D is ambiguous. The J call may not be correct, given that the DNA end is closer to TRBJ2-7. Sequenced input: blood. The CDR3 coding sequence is TGTGCCAGCAGCCCCGGGTCCTACAATGAGCAGTACTTC. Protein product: CASSPGSYNEQYF.